Each of the 18 T cell receptor beta chains below was sequenced from the same sample in a study of cytomegalovirus exposure and HLA in healthy donors. The PCR made use of 60 Vbeta and 13 Jbeta primers. The data were produced by immunoSEQ multiplex PCR, yet TCRdb's version contains in-frame clones alone and is incomplete. The table has about 140,000 clones, 70% to 80% seen once. Material: PBMCs. These receptors all come from a woman under 30 in good health and CMV-seropositive.

The V and J genes are TRBV7-2 and TRBJ2-1; 8 bases fit TRBD1. The germline V gene has CDR1 SGHTA and CDR2 FQGNSA. The V and J ends lost 4 bases and 7 bases, in that order; junction bases with no gene match: 12. The CDR3 totals 16 residues. The CDR3 reads CASSSMTGVRDNEQFF. The CDR3 DNA reads as TGTGCCAGCAGCTCCATGACAGGGGTTAGGGATAATGAGCAGTTCTTC.

The rearrangement uses TRBV5-5 and TRBJ1-5; TRBD1 matches at 9 bases. The CDR3 spans 15 residues. J gave up 2 bases and V 5 bases, and 5 bases lay outside the gene matches. In germline, CDR1 is SGHKS, CDR2 YYEKEE (reference sequence). The CDR3 nucleotides read TGTGCCAGCAGGCTGGACAGGGGAGGCAATCAGCCCCAGCATTTT. Residues: CASRLDRGGNQPQHF.

The table lists this clone with a few counts. The chain couples TRBV28 to TRBJ1-1; 8 bases agree with TRBD1. The CDR3 length is 15 residues. Trimming at V came to 6 bases and at J to 5 bases, leaving 11 bases not matched to a gene. Germline values: CDR1 MDHEN, CDR2 SYDVKM. CDR3: CASSPTGQGKTEAFF. The CDR3 DNA reads as TGTGCCAGCAGCCCGACCGGACAGGGCAAAACTGAAGCTTTCTTT.

The genes are TRBV21-1 and TRBJ2-7; the tabulated D call, TRBD1, remains unverified against the DNA. TRBV21-1 is designated a pseudogene. The CDR3 has 16 residues. The CDR3 is CASIEGWGTQPYEQYF. The CDR3 bases are TGTGCCAGCATTGAAGGGTGGGGGACACAACCCTACGAGCAGTACTTC.

The chain combines TRBV19 with TRBJ1-4, with 8 nucleotides matching TRBD1. The V gene's germline CDR1 is LNHDA and CDR2 SQIVND (reference sequence). V shed 10 bases, J shed 3 bases, and the junction held 4 bases outside the gene matches. The CDR3 length is 13 residues. The CDR3 spells CATSGQANEKLFF. Written as DNA, the CDR3 is TGTGCCACCTCGGGACAGGCTAATGAAAAACTGTTTTTT.

The chain combines TRBV18 with TRBJ2-5; 7 positions match TRBD2. Trimming cost V 1 base and J 3 bases; bases outside gene matches: 5. Looked up from germline, CDR1 is KGHSH and CDR2 is LQKENI. The CDR3 has 15 amino acids. The chain's CDR3 is CASSPLGGGEETQYF. CDR3 coding DNA: TGTGCCAGCTCACCACTCGGCGGGGGTGAAGAGACCCAGTACTTC.

This chain joins TRBV9 and TRBJ1-6, with D possibly matching TRBD1 (6 bases). Germline-derived CDR1 and CDR2 are SGDLS and YYNGEE. Trimming took off 2 bases at V and 9 bases at J, with 15 bases between the two ends. The CDR3 is 15 residues long. The CDR3 DNA is TGTGCCAGCAGCGTTTCTGCAGGGGCCAGTTCACCCCTCCACTTT. Translating gives CASSVSAGASSPLHF.

The chain has TRBV25-1 and TRBJ1-1, with a tentative D call TRBD1 (6 bases). The germline gives CDR1 MGHDK, CDR2 SYGVNS. The CDR3 extends over 15 amino acids. Deletions cut 3 bases from V and 1 base from J, with 12 bases between. The CDR3 coding sequence is TGTGCCAGCAGTGACAGGGGCGTCGGGAACACTGAAGCTTTCTTT. Its translation is CASSDRGVGNTEAFF. Looking up the rest from reference TRBV25-1 and TRBJ1-1 gives the full variable domain: EADIYQTPRYLVIGTGKKITLECSQTMGHDKMYWYQQDPGMELHLIHYSYGVNSTEKGDLSSESTVSRIRTEHFPLTLESARPSHTSQYLCASSDRGVGNTEAFFGQGTRLTVV.

This clone was recorded a few times. The DNA for the CDR3 is TGTGCCAGCAGTGAAGCGCTGGCAGGGGGGAGCGATGAGCAGTTCTTC. Amino acid sequence: CASSEALAGGSDEQFF. V gene TRBV6-1 combines with J gene TRBJ2-1; a possible D gene is TRBD1 (7 bases). The CDR3 extends over 16 amino acids. The ends were cut back, 0 bases at V and 8 bases at J, with 17 bases in the middle. CDR1 MNHNS and CDR2 SASEGT come from the germline V gene.

V is TRBV12-5 and J is TRBJ2-3, with 7 positions matching TRBD1. This CDR3 is 14 amino acids long. The V and J ends lost 6 bases and 1 base, in that order; junction bases with no gene match: 4. Germline CDR1 and CDR2: LGHNT and FRNRAP. CDR3: CASGTGQGTDTQYF. DNA for the CDR3: TGTGCTAGTGGAACCGGACAGGGCACAGATACGCAGTATTTT.

V usage is TRBV7-8 and J usage is TRBJ1-5; TRBD1 might be the D (6 bases). The length of the CDR3 is 15 residues. V was pared by 1 base and J by 9 bases, with 16 bases between. Germline V gene data show CDR1 as SGHVS and CDR2 as FQNEAQ. DNA of the CDR3: TGTGCCAGCAGCTTAGGGGAGGGGGGTATGACGCCCCAGCATTTT. It specifies CASSLGEGGMTPQHF.

The chain is built from TRBV6-7 and TRBJ2-7; perhaps TRBD1 as D (5 bases). TRBV6-7 is an ORF for which the function is uncertain. The CDR3 contains 14 residues. V gave up 7 bases and J gave up 5 bases, with 18 bases separating them. CDR3 residues: CASTNGPQVNEQYF. The DNA of the CDR3 is TGTGCCAGCACCAACGGCCCACAGGTCAACGAGCAGTACTTC.

This clone was found once. V and J are TRBV6-6 and TRBJ1-5; D is ambiguous. CDR1 and CDR2 (germline): MNHNY, SVGAGI (reference sequence). The CDR3 totals 14 residues. V shed 8 bases and J shed 3 bases, with 14 bases lying between them. CDR3: CASAAAGNNQPQHF. CDR3 bases: TGTGCCAGCGCAGCGGCCGGGAACAATCAGCCCCAGCATTTT.

The chain uses TRBV14 and TRBJ2-7, with D tentatively TRBD1 (5 bases). CDR3 size: 11 residues. CDR1 is SGHDN, CDR2 FVKESK, per germline. Trimming pared 3 bases from V and 5 bases from J, leaving 5 bases between. Written as DNA, the CDR3 is TGTGCCAGCAGCCAGACAGACGAGCAGTACTTC. This encodes CASSQTDEQYF.

The rearrangement joins TRBV28 to TRBJ1-1, with 7 bases aligning to TRBD1. There are 15 residues in the CDR3. CDR1 and CDR2 from the germline V gene are MDHEN and SYDVKM. V lost 4 bases and J lost 1; bases outside the gene matches: 6. CDR3 region: CASSSSPGGNTEAFF. In DNA, the CDR3 is TGTGCCAGCAGTTCAAGCCCAGGGGGGAACACTGAAGCTTTCTTT.

The V gene is TRBV9, the J gene TRBJ1-1, with D tentatively TRBD1 (6 bases). The CDR3 is 13 residues long. CDR1 and CDR2 (germline): SGDLS, YYNGEE. Trimming removed 1 base at V and 5 bases at J, with 9 bases between. The CDR3 DNA reads TGTGCCAGCAGCGTACAAGGGGGAACTGAAGCTTTCTTT. The encoded protein is CASSVQGGTEAFF.

Written as DNA, the CDR3 is TGTGCCAGCAGCTTAGCGGCTAGCGGGGCTGGAGATACGCAGTATTTT. Amino acid sequence: CASSLAASGAGDTQYF. The rearrangement joins TRBV11-3 to TRBJ2-3; 9 positions agree with TRBD2. V shed 1 base, J shed 5 bases, and the junction held 7 bases outside the gene matches. Per the germline V gene, CDR1 is SGHNT and CDR2 is YENEEA. This CDR3 region has 16 residues.

The genes are TRBV2 and TRBJ1-4, with TRBD1 matching over 9 bases. Losses at the gene ends were 7 bases for V and 2 bases for J; bases not matched to a gene: 2. The CDR3 has 14 residues. In germline, CDR1 is SNHLY, CDR2 FYNNEI. The CDR3 nucleotides are TGTGCCAGCAATGGACAGGGGACTAATGAAAAACTGTTTTTT. It is translated as CASNGQGTNEKLFF. The entire variable domain, with the rest obtained from reference TRBV2 and TRBJ1-4, is as follows: EPEVTQTPSHQVTQMGQEVILRCVPISNHLYFYWYRQILGQKVEFLVSFYNNEISEKSEIFDDQFSVERPDGSNFTLKIRSTKLEDSAMYFCASNGQGTNEKLFFGSGTQLSVL.